What follows are 19 T cell receptor beta chains derived from one specimen sequenced in a study of T cells after yellow fever vaccination (dated by TCRdb to between 2018 and 2021). Taken with the paper, the label for treatment or condition translates to: live attenuated yellow fever vaccine strain. The library was produced with 5' RACE. Sequencing took place on an Illumina NovaSeq 6000. TCRdb's own reprocessing of the public reads used fastp at Q25 and MiXCR and kept productive beta chains. A single entry per CDR3 protein holds the most common genes and DNA from its merged rows. This sample has around 340,000 distinct CDR3 sequences in its table, and around 12% of those were observed once. Roughly 3.1% of the sample rests with the top ten. Sample: CD4+ T cells sorted from PBMCs, taken 15 days after the yellow fever booster vaccination. All receptors derive from a young man who received the YFV17D yellow fever vaccine.

A note on this clonotype: At one boundary the junction diverges from the germline segment, which might be a read error. The CDR3 spells CASGTSGGSFNEQFF. In nucleotides, the CDR3 is TGTGCCAGCGGCACTAGCGGGGGGTCCTTCAATGAGCAGTTCTTC. V is TRBV7-2 and J is TRBJ2-1; 12 bases match TRBD2. The CDR3 length is 15 residues. Germline CDR1 SGHTA, CDR2 FQGNSA.

This clonotype was detected ten times or more. This chain joins TRBV28 and TRBJ1-3; D is ambiguous. With 7 bases removed from V and 0 bases from J, the gap between germline ends came to 25 bases. CDR3 length: 19 amino acids. From germline, CDR1 is MDHEN and CDR2 SYDVKM. As DNA, the CDR3 is TGTGCCAGCACATCCCTCACCTGGTCTCCACAAAGCTCTGGAAACACCATATATTTT. This codes for CASTSLTWSPQSSGNTIYF.

For the CDR3, the DNA is TGTGCCAGCAGCCAACAGGGGGCTTCCTACAATGAGCAGTTCTTC. Amino acid sequence: CASSQQGASYNEQFF. The V gene is TRBV7-3, the J gene TRBJ2-1; TRBD1 matches 9 bases. Germline values: CDR1 SGHTA, CDR2 FQGTGA. The CDR3 is 15 residues long. V gave up 5 bases and J gave up 1 base; unmatched junction bases: 3.

The chain combines TRBV7-2 with TRBJ2-7; D assignment may be TRBD1 or TRBD2 (5 bases each). Germline CDR1 reads SGHTA; CDR2 reads FQGNSA. Trimming removed 2 bases at V and 5 bases at J, with 13 bases between. CDR3 size: 14 residues. Here the CDR3 reads CASSLRPLGDEQYF. CDR3 coding DNA: TGTGCCAGCAGCTTAAGACCCCTGGGGGACGAGCAGTACTTC.

There are a few counts of this clonotype. The chain joins TRBV9 to TRBJ2-4; 7 nucleotides match TRBD1. J lost 8 bases, V lost 4 bases, and 12 bases had no gene match. The CDR3 length is 15 residues. The germline CDR1 and CDR2 sequences are SGDLS and YYNGEE. CDR3 residues: CASSITTGKKDIQYF. CDR3 sequence (DNA): TGTGCCAGCAGCATAACGACAGGGAAAAAAGACATTCAGTACTTC.

This clonotype was seen a handful of times. The V gene is TRBV11-2, the J gene TRBJ1-2; D remains ambiguous. This CDR3 contains 12 residues. The germline gives CDR1 SGHAT, CDR2 FQNNGV. Trimming left V 4 bases short and J 6 bases short, with 9 bases between. The CDR3 DNA is TGTGCCAGCAGCTCCTCTACCCATGGCTACACCTTC. Protein: CASSSSTHGYTF.

In this sample, this clonotype turned up many times. This chain connects TRBV9 to TRBJ2-2, with 11 nucleotides matching TRBD1. Losses at the gene ends were 4 bases for V and 5 bases for J; bases not matched to a gene: 4. CDR1 and CDR2 from the germline V gene are SGDLS and YYNGEE. The CDR3 is made up of 15 amino acids. The CDR3 DNA is TGTGCCAGCAGCCCTGGACAGGGGGCGACCGGGGAGCTGTTTTTT. It yields the protein CASSPGQGATGELFF.

There are a few counts of this clonotype. CDR3 protein: CASSSPDTFVQYF. The CDR3 DNA follows: TGTGCCAGCAGTTCCCCCGACACGTTCGTCCAGTACTTC. The chain recombines TRBV27 with TRBJ2-5; the D is unclear. Trimming stripped 4 bases from V and 10 bases from J, with 16 bases between. This CDR3 spans 13 amino acids. CDR1 MNHEY and CDR2 SMNVEV come from the germline V gene (reference sequence).

The genes are TRBV27 and TRBJ2-1; D remains unclear. Germline CDR1 MNHEY, CDR2 SMNVEV (reference sequence). Trimming cost V 3 bases and J 7 bases, with 13 bases left between them. The CDR3 is made up of 14 amino acids. The CDR3 DNA reads TGTGCCAGCAGTTTTCGTAGAGAACTAAATGAGCAGTTCTTC. Its translation is CASSFRRELNEQFF.

In this sample, this clonotype turned up a few times. This chain links TRBV9 with TRBJ2-5, with no clear D. Germline V gives CDR1 SGDLS, CDR2 YYNGEE. The CDR3 sequence is 13 residues long. The V end lost 2 bases, the J end lost 4 bases, and 9 bases lay between the germline ends. The CDR3 sequence: CASSVGLLETQYF. The CDR3 region has the DNA TGTGCCAGCAGCGTGGGCCTCCTAGAGACCCAGTACTTC.

The sample holds a few counts of this clonotype. The genes are TRBV7-9 and TRBJ2-5, with D unresolved. This CDR3 region has 15 residues. Germline assignment: CDR1 SEHNR and CDR2 FQNEAQ (reference sequence). V was pared by 10 bases and J by 4 bases, with 22 bases between. The CDR3 region has the DNA TGTGCCACCTCGGCCGGGTCTACCTCCGGAGAGACCCAGTACTTC. Amino acids: CATSAGSTSGETQYF.

This sequence joins TRBV20-1 and TRBJ2-3; D is uncertain. The length of the CDR3 is 12 residues. Germline lookup yields CDR1 DFQATT and CDR2 SNEGSKA (reference sequence). V was pared by 7 bases and J by 3 bases, with 11 bases between. The CDR3 spells CSVRLFTDTQYF. In DNA, the CDR3 is TGCAGTGTCAGACTGTTTACAGATACGCAGTATTTT.

This clonotype has a count of ten or more. The V and J genes are TRBV29-1 and TRBJ2-7; the match to TRBD1 covers 8 bases. Germline V lookup: CDR1 SQVTM, CDR2 ANQGSEA. The CDR3 runs 16 residues. V trimming: 6 bases; J trimming: 2 bases; junction bases outside the gene matches: 15. CDR3 DNA sequence: TGCAGCGTCGAAAGTATCGACAGGGGCCCCACCTACGAGCAGTACGTC. Its translation is CSVESIDRGPTYEQYV.

The chain joins TRBV20-1 to TRBJ2-3, with 14 nucleotides matching TRBD2. Germline V gene sequence: CDR1 DFQATT, CDR2 SNEGSKA (reference sequence). The CDR3 loop spans 17 amino acids. V lost 6 bases to trimming and J lost 0 bases; unmatched junction nucleotides: 8. The DNA of the CDR3 is TGCAGTGCACGGACTAGCGGGGGGCCGGGAAGCACAGATACGCAGTATTTT. Translation: CSARTSGGPGSTDTQYF.

The genes are TRBV19 and TRBJ2-1; 12 bases match TRBD2. The CDR3 spans 14 residues. Germline lookup yields CDR1 LNHDA and CDR2 SQIVND (reference sequence). J was trimmed by 5 bases and V by 10 bases; bases with no gene match: 6. CDR3 nucleotide sequence: TGTGCCACTGAGACTAGCGGGGGAAACAATGAGCAGTTCTTC. Translated: CATETSGGNNEQFF.

The J gene is TRBJ1-4, the V gene TRBV4-2, with D unresolved. Trimming took 2 bases from V and 8 from J, leaving 9 bases between them. This CDR3 is 13 amino acids long. CDR1 LGHNA and CDR2 YNFKEQ come from the germline V gene. DNA for the CDR3: TGTGCCAGCAGCCAAAGGGCCTGGGAAAAACTGTTTTTT. This gives the protein CASSQRAWEKLFF.

CDR3 coding DNA: TGTGCCAGCAGCGGCCCCGCCGGGAGTGTTTATGGCTACACCTTC. It specifies CASSGPAGSVYGYTF. J is TRBJ1-2 and V is TRBV9; the D is unclear. The V gene lost 3 bases and the J gene lost 5 bases, with 17 bases spanning the gap. The germline CDR1 and CDR2 sequences are SGDLS and YYNGEE. The CDR3 has 15 residues.

This clonotype was seen a handful of times. The chain combines TRBV7-8 with TRBJ2-5; D is unresolved. V lost 4 bases and J 5 bases, leaving 11 bases between the germline ends. The CDR3 contains 13 residues. The germline V gene encodes CDR1 SGHVS and CDR2 FQNEAQ. The CDR3 region has the DNA TGTGCCAGCAGCTCCATTACGCGGGAGACCCAGTACTTC. Its protein is CASSSITRETQYF.

The chain recombines TRBV5-1 with TRBJ2-3; D ambiguous. V was trimmed by 7 bases and J by 2 bases, leaving 11 bases between them. The CDR3 is 13 residues long. The germline V gene has CDR1 SGHRS and CDR2 YFSETQ. CDR3 nucleotide sequence: TGCGCCAGCTCGTACGGTAACACAGATACGCAGTATTTT. Translated: CASSYGNTDTQYF.